The rows below give T cell receptor beta chains drawn from one sample of a study of CD8 T cells in Susac syndrome. MiXCR was run by TCRdb on the immunoSEQ multiplex PCR reads, yielding one entry per CDR3 protein. The sample consists of some 240,000 distinct CDR3 sequences, approximately 95% of them appearing once. The sequenced material came from CD4+ T cells from PBMCs. Receptors were obtained from a human donor with Susac syndrome. The CDR3 runs from the conserved cysteine through the conserved F or W. Each record gives: CDR3 DNA, CDR3 protein, clone size, D gene, V gene, J gene. A D gene is named only where the DNA matches it firmly. A clone size is listed for some rows: how often the clone was seen (once, few, many), or a class if it is expanded.

DNA: TGTGCCAGCAGAGAGACAGGGGGGCATCAGCCCCAGCATTTT
CDR3: CASRETGGHQPQHF
size: .
D: TRBD1
V: TRBV12-3/TRBV12-4
J: TRBJ1-5

DNA: TGTGCCAGCAGCGTAGAGGTCGTGGATACGCAGTATTTT
CDR3: CASSVEVVDTQYF
size: .
D: .
V: TRBV9
J: TRBJ2-3

DNA: TGCGCCAGCAGCTCCGGGACAGGGGGGAACTATGGCTACACCTTC
CDR3: CASSSGTGGNYGYTF
size: .
D: TRBD1
V: TRBV5-1
J: TRBJ1-2

DNA: TGTGCCACCAGTGATCTCCGGACAGGGGACTCCTACGAGCAGTACTTC
CDR3: CATSDLRTGDSYEQYF
size: .
D: TRBD1
V: TRBV24-1
J: TRBJ2-7

DNA: TGTGCCAGCACGAAGGGTGGTGGGAAGATCGGGGAGCTGTTTTTT
CDR3: CASTKGGGKIGELFF
size: .
D: .
V: TRBV28
J: TRBJ2-2

DNA: TGCAGCGTTGCAATGTCTCGAGACAGTGACATTCAGTACTTC
CDR3: CSVAMSRDSDIQYF
size: .
D: .
V: TRBV29-1
J: TRBJ2-4

DNA: TGTGCCAGCAGCCAGGCGAGCTCCTACGAGCAGTACTTC
CDR3: CASSQASSYEQYF
size: .
D: .
V: TRBV3-1
J: TRBJ2-7

DNA: TGCGCCAGCAGCTCGGGCCGGAGGGACGAGCAGTTCTTC
CDR3: CASSSGRRDEQFF
size: .
D: .
V: TRBV5-1
J: TRBJ2-1

DNA: TGTGCCTGGAGTGCCGACAGGGGCACTGAAGCTTTCTTT
CDR3: CAWSADRGTEAFF
size: .
D: TRBD1
V: TRBV30
J: TRBJ1-1

DNA: TGCAGTGCCCCAGGGGTGGGCGAGCAGTTCTTC
CDR3: CSAPGVGEQFF
size: .
D: .
V: TRBV20-1
J: TRBJ2-1

DNA: TGTGCCAGCTCACCACCACGGACTAGCGGGCCGAGCTCCTACGAGCAGTACTTC
CDR3: CASSPPRTSGPSSYEQYF
size: .
D: TRBD2
V: TRBV18
J: TRBJ2-7

DNA: TGCAGTGCGAGAACAGGATTCTCTTACGGCTACACCTTC
CDR3: CSARTGFSYGYTF
size: .
D: .
V: TRBV20-1
J: TRBJ1-2

DNA: TGTGCCAGCAGTTTACAGAACACTGAAGCTTTCTTT
CDR3: CASSLQNTEAFF
size: .
D: .
V: TRBV12-3/TRBV12-4
J: TRBJ1-1

DNA: TGTGCCAGCAGTACCCTACCCTACGTCGGGGGCTACACCTTC
CDR3: CASSTLPYVGGYTF
size: .
D: .
V: TRBV28
J: TRBJ1-2

DNA: TGTGCCAGCAGCCAAGAGTTTGCGAACACCGGGGAGCTGTTTTTT
CDR3: CASSQEFANTGELFF
size: .
D: .
V: TRBV3-1
J: TRBJ2-2

DNA: TGCACCAGCAGCCAAGGGCGGGCGGGACGGTCAGATACGCAGTATTTT
CDR3: CTSSQGRAGRSDTQYF
size: .
D: .
V: TRBV1
J: TRBJ2-3

DNA: TGTGCCAGCAGCCAGAGACTAGCGGGAGAGACCCAGTACTTC
CDR3: CASSQRLAGETQYF
size: .
D: TRBD2
V: TRBV3-1
J: TRBJ2-5

DNA: TGTGCCATCAGTGAGAGGGAGGACAGGGGCTCTGGGGCCAACGTCCTGACTTTC
CDR3: CAISEREDRGSGANVLTF
size: .
D: TRBD1
V: TRBV10-3
J: TRBJ2-6

DNA: TGCAGCGTTTCCCCCACCCACCGGGACTCGGGCCAGTTCTTC
CDR3: CSVSPTHRDSGQFF
size: .
D: .
V: TRBV29-1
J: TRBJ2-1

DNA: TGCGCCAGCAGCCCCCTGGGACAGCTCTTCTGGCCCCAGCATTTT
CDR3: CASSPLGQLFWPQHF
size: .
D: TRBD1
V: TRBV4-1
J: TRBJ1-5

DNA: TGTGCCACCAGTGATCCGAGCGGAAGACACAATGAGCAGTTCTTC
CDR3: CATSDPSGRHNEQFF
size: .
D: .
V: TRBV24-1
J: TRBJ2-1

DNA: TGCAGCGAACGGACAGGGCACGGCTACACCTTC
CDR3: CSERTGHGYTF
size: .
D: TRBD1
V: TRBV29-1
J: TRBJ1-2

DNA: TGTGCCGGAGGATCAGGGATTCCCCCCAATGAAAAACTGTTTTTT
CDR3: CAGGSGIPPNEKLFF
size: .
D: .
V: TRBV30
J: TRBJ1-4

DNA: TGTGCCAGCAGTGAATTGGGGGTCGGGGAGCTGTTTTTT
CDR3: CASSELGVGELFF
size: .
D: .
V: TRBV2
J: TRBJ2-2

DNA: TGTGCCAGCAGCCACCTCCCCCGGGGAGCTAACTATGGCTACACCTTC
CDR3: CASSHLPRGANYGYTF
size: .
D: .
V: TRBV28
J: TRBJ1-2

DNA: TGCAGTGCTAGAGAGGGGGGCGACTTCGGTAATGAGCAGTTCTTC
CDR3: CSAREGGDFGNEQFF
size: once
D: .
V: TRBV20-1
J: TRBJ2-1

DNA: TGTGCCAGCAGCGGATCCGTCGGCAATGAGCAGTTCTTC
CDR3: CASSGSVGNEQFF
size: .
D: .
V: TRBV9
J: TRBJ2-1